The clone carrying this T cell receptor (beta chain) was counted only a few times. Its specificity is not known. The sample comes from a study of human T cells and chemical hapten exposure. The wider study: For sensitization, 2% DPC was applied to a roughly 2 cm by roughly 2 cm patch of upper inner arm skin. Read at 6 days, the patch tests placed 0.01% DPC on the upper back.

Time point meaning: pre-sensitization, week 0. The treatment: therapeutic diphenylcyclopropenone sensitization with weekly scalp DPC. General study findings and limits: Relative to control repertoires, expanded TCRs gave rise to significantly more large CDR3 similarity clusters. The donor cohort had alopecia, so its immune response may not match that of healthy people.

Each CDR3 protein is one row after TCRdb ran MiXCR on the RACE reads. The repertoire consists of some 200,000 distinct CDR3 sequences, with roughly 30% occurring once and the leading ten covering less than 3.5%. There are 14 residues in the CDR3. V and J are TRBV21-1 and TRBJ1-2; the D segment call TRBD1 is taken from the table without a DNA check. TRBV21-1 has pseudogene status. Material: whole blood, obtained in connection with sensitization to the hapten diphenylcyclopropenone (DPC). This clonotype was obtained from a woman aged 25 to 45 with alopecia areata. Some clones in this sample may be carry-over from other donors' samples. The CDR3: CASSKVAGAYGYTF. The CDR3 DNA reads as TGTGCCAGCAGCAAAGTGGCAGGGGCCTATGGCTACACCTTC.